These 30 T cell receptor beta chains were all obtained from the same sample, sequenced in a study of blood T cells in healthy people across ages. Alongside a J-beta primer mix, a sample-barcoded 5' primer served in a second PCR lasting about 7 to 12 cycles. Via MiXCR, TCRdb re-called the 5' RACE reads, giving one row per CDR3 protein. The sample shows over 700,000 distinct CDR3 sequences, 20% to 30% of them seen only once. The sample was also reused in another study, on T cells of mothers and their children.

Sample: blood. Receptors originate from a boy younger than 18 in good health.

The chain couples TRBV4-2 to TRBJ2-3; no reliable D call. Looked up from germline, CDR1 is LGHNA and CDR2 is YNFKEQ. V lost 0 bases to trimming and J lost 3 bases, with 10 bases between them. This CDR3 contains 15 residues. The CDR3 DNA is TGTGCCAGCAGCCAAGAAAGGCAGGTAACAGATACGCAGTATTTT. Its translation is CASSQERQVTDTQYF.

The genes are TRBV20-1 and TRBJ2-3; 11 nucleotides agree with TRBD2. V shed 2 bases and J 2 bases; nucleotides not matched to a gene: 9. The CDR3 contains 17 residues. Germline CDR1 is DFQATT and CDR2 is SNEGSKA (reference sequence). CDR3 in amino acids: CSARPLWTSGFTDTQYF. Here the CDR3 DNA reads TGCAGTGCTAGACCACTCTGGACTAGCGGGTTCACAGATACGCAGTATTTT.

Only a few counts were recorded for this clonotype. The rearrangement joins TRBV28 to TRBJ2-7, with D perhaps TRBD1 (6 bases). CDR1 and CDR2 (germline): MDHEN, SYDVKM. The CDR3 is 12 amino acids. Trimming stripped 10 bases from V and 2 bases from J, with 12 bases between. DNA for the CDR3: TGTGCCACCCTGGGGGACACCTACGAGCAGTACTTC. Amino acid sequence: CATLGDTYEQYF.

The rearrangement uses TRBV15 and TRBJ1-5; 9 bases are a match to TRBD1. This CDR3 has 14 amino acids. V shed 5 bases and J 10 bases; nucleotides not matched to a gene: 9. Germline CDR1 LNHNV, CDR2 YYDKDF (reference sequence). As DNA, the CDR3 is TGTGCCACCAGCGGGTGGACAGGGGAAGAACCCCAGCATTTT. Its translation: CATSGWTGEEPQHF. Filled out from reference TRBV15 and TRBJ1-5, the complete variable domain reads DAMVIQNPRYQVTQFGKPVTLSCSQTLNHNVMYWYQQKSSQAPKLLFHYYDKDFNNEADTPDNFQSRRPNTSFCFLDIRSPGLGDTAMYLCATSGWTGEEPQHFGDGTRLSIL.

This clonotype has a handful of counts. This rearrangement joins TRBV12-3 or TRBV12-4 to TRBJ2-7, with 9 bases identical to TRBD1. The CDR3 sequence is 13 residues long. V lost 10 bases and J lost 5; bases outside the gene matches: 9. CDR3 bases: TGTGCCACCGCCGGGACAGGGAACGACGAGCAGTACTTC. Its translation is CATAGTGNDEQYF.

The sample holds a few counts of this clonotype. V gene TRBV29-1 combines with J gene TRBJ2-5; tentative D call: TRBD1 (5 bases). The J call may be mistaken, given a closer DNA end match to TRBJ2-1. Germline assignment: CDR1 SQVTM and CDR2 ANQGSEA. The CDR3 has 13 amino acids. CDR3 sequence: CSVDLDNTKTQFF. The DNA of the CDR3 is TGCAGCGTTGATCTGGACAATACCAAGACGCAGTTCTTC.

This clonotype was counted only a few times. V gene TRBV20-1 combines with J gene TRBJ2-5; D uncertain. The CDR3 sequence is 11 residues long. CDR1 and CDR2 from the germline V gene are DFQATT and SNEGSKA (reference sequence). The V end was cut by 2 bases, the J end by 2 bases, with 3 bases between. For the CDR3, the DNA is TGCAGTGCTAGAAAGCAAGAGACCCAGTACTTC. It encodes CSARKQETQYF.

This sequence joins TRBV29-1 and TRBJ1-1; D unresolved. The V and J ends lost 6 bases and 1 base respectively, with 12 bases between them. Germline V gene data show CDR1 as SQVTM and CDR2 as ANQGSEA. There are 13 residues in the CDR3. This chain's CDR3 is CSVTLDGNTEAFF. CDR3 nucleotides: TGCAGCGTAACCTTGGACGGGAACACTGAAGCTTTCTTT.

This chain joins TRBV7-3 and TRBJ2-3, with 7 positions matching TRBD1. J gave up 2 bases and V 4 bases, and 3 bases lay outside the gene matches. Germline CDR1 is SGHTA and CDR2 is FQGTGA. This CDR3 spans 14 amino acids. The CDR3 reads CASSWDSYTDTQYF. CDR3 coding DNA: TGTGCCAGCAGCTGGGACAGTTACACAGATACGCAGTATTTT.

The J gene is TRBJ2-7, the V gene TRBV27, with TRBD1 identical over 9 bases. The V gene's germline CDR1 is MNHEY and CDR2 SMNVEV (reference sequence). V lost 6 bases to trimming and J lost 3 bases; unmatched junction nucleotides: 12. The CDR3 has 16 residues. CDR3 coding DNA: TGTGCCAGCAGCGAAACAGGGGGCTCATTCTTCTACGAGCAGTACTTC. Protein product: CASSETGGSFFYEQYF.

The CDR3 region is CASLRQEYTDTQYF. The CDR3 DNA is TGTGCCAGCCTTCGACAGGAGTACACAGATACGCAGTATTTT. This rearrangement joins TRBV6-2 or TRBV6-3 to TRBJ2-3; D might be TRBD1 (6 bases). Trimming stripped 8 bases from V and 2 bases from J, with 14 bases between. Germline lookup yields CDR1 MNHEY and CDR2 SVGEGT. The CDR3 runs to 14 residues.

This chain uses TRBV29-1 with TRBJ2-4; D unresolved. Trimming removed 0 bases at V and 0 bases at J, with 12 bases between. The germline CDR1 and CDR2 sequences are SQVTM and ANQGSEA. The CDR3 spans 16 residues. In DNA form, the CDR3 reads TGCAGCGTTGAAGATCGAAGCACGGGAGCCAAAAACATTCAGTACTTC. It encodes CSVEDRSTGAKNIQYF.

This clonotype was counted between two and nine times. The rearrangement uses TRBV28 and TRBJ2-1; TRBD1 agrees at 9 bases. Germline lookup yields CDR1 MDHEN and CDR2 SYDVKM. Trimming took 6 bases from V and 5 from J; bases not matched to a gene: 5. The CDR3 is 14 amino acids. The CDR3 sequence is CASRGQGYDNEQFF. The CDR3 nucleotides are TGTGCCAGCAGAGGACAGGGGTACGACAATGAGCAGTTCTTC.

This clonotype was detected only once. V is TRBV6-1 and J is TRBJ1-4, with TRBD1 matching 9 bases. V was pared by 5 bases and J by 3 bases, with 7 bases of the junction left unmatched. This CDR3 contains 16 residues. Germline CDR1 MNHNS, CDR2 SASEGT. CDR3: CASSKGQGLANEKLFF. The CDR3 nucleotides are TGTGCCAGCAGTAAGGGACAGGGCCTTGCTAATGAAAAACTGTTTTTT.

This clonotype has only a few counts. The chain combines TRBV6-1 with TRBJ2-7; either TRBD1 or TRBD2 may fit D (6 bases each). The CDR3 has 16 residues. Germline V gene sequence: CDR1 MNHNS, CDR2 SASEGT. V lost 5 bases and J 6 bases, leaving 23 bases between the germline ends. CDR3 sequence: CASSKDRFREFGEQYF. The CDR3 region has the DNA TGTGCCAGCAGTAAAGACAGGTTTCGGGAGTTTGGCGAGCAGTACTTC.

This clonotype was detected a few times. This rearrangement joins TRBV10-3 to TRBJ2-5; 7 bases map to TRBD2. Germline values: CDR1 ENHRY, CDR2 SYGVKD. Losses at the gene ends were 6 bases for V and 5 bases for J; bases not matched to a gene: 9. The CDR3 is made up of 14 amino acids. CDR3 sequence: CAIRLGEGQETQYF. The CDR3 nucleotides are TGTGCCATCAGATTGGGGGAGGGCCAGGAGACCCAGTACTTC.

The sample holds a few counts of this clonotype. The chain is built from TRBV4-3 and TRBJ2-1; 11 nucleotides align to TRBD2. The CDR3 extends over 19 amino acids. Germline V gene lookup returns CDR1 LGHNA and CDR2 YSLEER. The V segment lost 2 bases and the J segment 0 bases; nucleotides outside the gene matches: 9. The CDR3 bases are TGCGCCAGCAGCCAACTGATAGCGGGGGGGAAAAGCTCCTACAATGAGCAGTTCTTC. Its protein product is CASSQLIAGGKSSYNEQFF.

This clonotype was observed a few times. V gene TRBV3-1 combines with J gene TRBJ2-7; D is uncertain. This CDR3 region has 14 residues. The germline gives CDR1 LGHDT, CDR2 YNNKEL (reference sequence). V lost 4 bases and J 3 bases, leaving 13 bases between the germline ends. CDR3 nucleotide sequence: TGTGCCAGCAGCCTTCTAGGCCGTGGCTACGAGCAGTACTTC. Encoded protein: CASSLLGRGYEQYF.

This rearrangement joins TRBV29-1 to TRBJ2-3, with D possibly matching TRBD1 (6 bases). Per the germline V gene, CDR1 is SQVTM and CDR2 is ANQGSEA. The CDR3 is made up of 13 amino acids. V was trimmed by 4 bases and J by 4 bases, leaving 12 bases between them. The CDR3 loop reads CSVATGRADTQYF. CDR3 bases: TGCAGCGTTGCTACAGGGAGAGCAGATACGCAGTATTTT.

This clonotype was counted a few times. The chain combines TRBV27 with TRBJ2-1; 11 bases are a match to TRBD2. Looked up from germline, CDR1 is MNHEY and CDR2 is SMNVEV (reference sequence). V lost 6 bases and J lost 2; bases outside the gene matches: 6. The length of the CDR3 is 16 residues. This CDR3 is CASSLTSGITYNEQFF. The CDR3 region has the DNA TGTGCCAGCAGCTTGACTAGCGGGATCACCTACAATGAGCAGTTCTTC.

This clonotype has a count of ten or more. The J gene is TRBJ2-1, the V gene TRBV12-3 or TRBV12-4; 11 bases are a match to TRBD2. After removal of 3 bases from V and 2 bases from J, the junction contained 0 bases not matched to a gene. There are 15 residues in the CDR3. As DNA, the CDR3 is TGTGCCAGCAGTTTGACTAGCGGGGCCTACAATGAGCAGTTCTTC. Translation: CASSLTSGAYNEQFF.

V usage is TRBV6-6 and J usage is TRBJ1-6, with D perhaps matching TRBD1 (5 bases). Germline V gene data show CDR1 as MNHNY and CDR2 as SVGAGI (reference sequence). Trimming left V 7 bases short and J 0 bases short, with 13 bases between. The CDR3 sequence is 16 residues long. Here the CDR3 reads CASNPVRGSYNSPLHF. The CDR3 DNA sequence: TGTGCCAGCAACCCCGTAAGGGGCTCCTATAATTCACCCCTCCACTTT.

Remarks on this clonotype: The junction and the germline gene differ at one end; a read error may be behind it. V gene TRBV12-3 or TRBV12-4 combines with J gene TRBJ2-5, with D perhaps TRBD1 or TRBD2 (5 bases each). The CDR3 totals 14 residues. The DNA for the CDR3 is TGTGCCAGCAGTCCCACGGGCCCTAAGGGGACCCAGCACTTC. It is translated as CASSPTGPKGTQHF.

The chain uses TRBV6-5 and TRBJ2-7, with D uncertain. CDR1 and CDR2 (germline): MNHEY, SVGAGI. V was pared by 0 bases and J by 2 bases, with 8 bases between. The CDR3 runs 14 residues. The CDR3 spells CASSYSTYPYEQYF. The CDR3 DNA reads as TGTGCCAGCAGTTACTCTACATACCCCTACGAGCAGTACTTC.

The V gene is TRBV18, the J gene TRBJ2-5; 10 bases agree with TRBD2. The end of the DNA is better explained by TRBJ2-1, so the J call may be wrong. CDR1 is KGHSH, CDR2 LQKENI, per germline. The CDR3 is 17 amino acids. CDR3 loop: CASSPDIAGGPYNEQFF. The CDR3, as DNA: TGTGCCAGCTCACCCGACATAGCGGGAGGCCCCTACAATGAGCAGTTCTTC.

This clonotype occurred a few times. The chain carries TRBV7-9 and TRBJ1-1, with D perhaps matching TRBD1 (6 bases). CDR3 length equals 14 residues. The germline CDR1 and CDR2 sequences are SEHNR and FQNEAQ (reference sequence). Trimming stripped 4 bases from V and 5 bases from J, with 14 bases between. CDR3 sequence (DNA): TGTGCCAGCAGCTCCCAACAGGGAGAAACTGAAGCTTTCTTT. Translated: CASSSQQGETEAFF.

The rearrangement uses TRBV20-1 and TRBJ2-2, with D hard to call. The length of the CDR3 is 13 residues. CDR1 is DFQATT and CDR2 is SNEGSKA in the germline V gene (reference sequence). V dropped 3 bases and J dropped 2 bases, with 7 bases sitting between them. CDR3 bases: TGCAGTGCTAGGATCTATAACACCGGGGAGCTGTTTTTT. The encoded protein is CSARIYNTGELFF.

The table lists this clonotype with a few counts. This chain connects TRBV5-1 to TRBJ1-6; D is undetermined. Germline V lookup: CDR1 SGHRS, CDR2 YFSETQ. The CDR3 is 15 amino acids. V was pared by 4 bases and J by 0 bases, with 8 bases between. The CDR3, as DNA: TGCGCCAGCAGCACGGAAAGCTCCTATAATTCACCCCTCCACTTT. Translating it yields CASSTESSYNSPLHF.

V and J are TRBV4-1 and TRBJ2-7; 10 nucleotides line up with TRBD1. Losses at the gene ends were 0 bases for V and 4 bases for J; bases not matched to a gene: 6. CDR3 length equals 16 residues. Germline lookup yields CDR1 MGHRA and CDR2 YSYEKL. In DNA, the CDR3 is TGCGCCAGCAGCCAAGATATGGGGGACAGGGGATACGAGCAGTACTTC. Residues: CASSQDMGDRGYEQYF.

The rearrangement links TRBV14 to TRBJ1-4; weak D call: TRBD1 (5 bases). Germline assignment: CDR1 SGHDN and CDR2 FVKESK. Trimming pared 1 base from V and 8 bases from J, leaving 14 bases between. There are 15 residues in the CDR3. The CDR3 nucleotides are TGTGCCAGCAGCCAAGGATACGGGTGGGGCGAAAAACTGTTTTTT. Translated: CASSQGYGWGEKLFF.